The rows below give T cell receptor beta chains drawn from one sample of a study of technical replicates of blood from a handful of donors. Assay used: immunoSEQ multiplex PCR; TCRdb lists only in-frame clones, some missing. The data contain around 84,000 clones, 95% to 98% of them singletons. Material for sequencing was T cells isolated from PBMCs. These receptors were collected from a human donor in good health. Each CDR3 is given with its conserved first and last residue. D genes are given only for firm matches. Size is omitted from some rows. Given values are once, few, many or a class for expanded clones.

j_call clone_size d_call v_call cdr3_length cdr3_nt cdr3_aa
TRBJ1-1 - - TRBV4-1 14 TGCGCCAGCAGCACGACAGCGCTGAACACTGAAGCTTTCTTT CASSTTALNTEAFF
TRBJ2-5 - TRBD2 TRBV9 15 TGTGCCAGCACCTTAAGCGGGGGGCCTTTAGAGACCCAGTACTTC CASTLSGGPLETQYF
TRBJ2-6 - - TRBV11-2 14 TGTGCCAGCAGCTCCTACTCTGGGGCCAACGTCCTGACTTTC CASSSYSGANVLTF
TRBJ1-3 - - TRBV2 13 TGTGCCAGCCTCCGAGACTCTGGAAACACCATATATTTT CASLRDSGNTIYF
TRBJ2-3 - TRBD2 TRBV6-6 15 TGTGCCAGCAGTTACGTAGCGGGAGGGCCAGATACGCAGTATTTT CASSYVAGGPDTQYF
TRBJ1-2 - - TRBV7-9 14 TGTGCCAGCAGCTTAGTGGTTTCGCAGGGCTCCTACACCTTC CASSLVVSQGSYTF
TRBJ1-2 - TRBD1 TRBV10-3 13 TGTGCCATCGGGACAGGGGGCATGCCTGGCTACACCTTC CAIGTGGMPGYTF
TRBJ2-6 - - TRBV28 13 TGTGCCACAGGGTTCGGTGGGGCCAACGTCCTGACTTTC CATGFGGANVLTF
TRBJ2-7 - TRBD1 TRBV7-6 12 TGTGCCAGCAGCCCGACAGGGGACGAGCAGTACTTC CASSPTGDEQYF
TRBJ1-5 - - TRBV6-1 15 - CASRRTGSLWQPQHF
TRBJ1-1 - - TRBV13 17 TGTGCCAGCAGGGAAAAGCAGGGGATTTTCGAACATGGTGAAGCTTTCTTT CASREKQGIFEHGEAFF
TRBJ2-7 once - TRBV2 10 TGTGCCAGCAGCTCCCTCGGGCAGTACTTC CASSSLGQYF
TRBJ1-1 - - TRBV7-8 13 TGTGCCAGCAACCCGGCGGTGAACACTGAAGCTTTCTTT CASNPAVNTEAFF
TRBJ1-1 - TRBD1 TRBV5-8 16 TGTGCCAGCAGCTTGGCCATTCGGACAGGGGTTACTGAAGCTTTCTTT CASSLAIRTGVTEAFF
TRBJ1-1 - - TRBV7-3 15 TGTGCCAGCAGCTTAGGTGGGAGGGGAGACACTGAAGCTTTCTTT CASSLGGRGDTEAFF
TRBJ1-1 - TRBD1 TRBV11-3 19 TGTGCCAGCAGCTTAGCGCCGGGACAGGGGGCTTTTGTGAACACTGAAGCTTTCTTT CASSLAPGQGAFVNTEAFF
TRBJ2-7 - TRBD1 TRBV27 14 TGTGCCAGCAGTGACTACAGGGGGGACGACGAGCAGTACTTC CASSDYRGDDEQYF
TRBJ2-7 - TRBD1 TRBV29-1 14 TGCAGCGTCCAAGGACAGGGGGCCTCCTACGAGCAGTACTTC CSVQGQGASYEQYF
TRBJ1-5 once TRBD1 TRBV4-2 16 TGTGCCAGCAGCCTAAAGGACAGGGGGATAAATCAGCCCCAGCATTTT CASSLKDRGINQPQHF
TRBJ2-1 - TRBD2 TRBV10-3 15 TGTGCCATCAGTGATGCTAGCGGGACCTACAATGAGCAGTTCTTC CAISDASGTYNEQFF
TRBJ2-7 - TRBD2 TRBV5-1 15 TGCGCCAGCAGCTTGGTTCAGCGGGGGGCCGGCGAGCAGTACTTC CASSLVQRGAGEQYF
TRBJ2-5 - - TRBV6-1 14 TGTGCCAGCAAACCGGGATCGCACGGGGAGACCCAGTACTTC CASKPGSHGETQYF
TRBJ2-5 - - TRBV11-3 14 TGTGCCAGCAGCTTACGGCAGGCTGGGGAGACCCAGTACTTC CASSLRQAGETQYF
TRBJ2-3 - TRBD1 TRBV18 16 TGTGCCAGCTCACTACTACAGGGGGGTCAATCAGATACGCAGTATTTT CASSLLQGGQSDTQYF
TRBJ1-2 - TRBD1 TRBV7-2 15 TGTGCCAGCAGCTTACTTCAGGGGGTAGAGAATGGCTACACCTTC CASSLLQGVENGYTF
TRBJ2-7 - - TRBV27 13 TGTGCCAGCGGGTTGGCAGGGGTCGACGAGCAGTACTTC CASGLAGVDEQYF
TRBJ2-1 - - TRBV2 9 TGTGCCAGCAGTGGACATTCGTTCTTC CASSGHSFF
TRBJ2-7 - TRBD1 TRBV5-1 14 TGCGCCAGCAGCTCGTCAGGGGGCCGGGACGAGCAGTACTTC CASSSSGGRDEQYF
TRBJ1-6 - TRBD1 TRBV9 15 TGTGCCAGCAGCGTAGGTGGGACAGGGACGTCACCCCTCCACTTT CASSVGGTGTSPLHF
TRBJ2-3 - - TRBV28 16 TGTGCCAGCAGTTTGACAGACCTCCTAAGCACAGATACGCAGTATTTT CASSLTDLLSTDTQYF
TRBJ2-3 - TRBD2 TRBV10-3 14 TGTGCCATCGGGATAGCGGGAGAAGCCGATACGCAGTATTTT CAIGIAGEADTQYF
TRBJ1-3 - - TRBV27 11 TGTGCCAGCAGTCTTGGAAACACCATATATTTT CASSLGNTIYF
TRBJ2-7 - - TRBV25-1 11 TGTGCCAGCAGTGGACACTACGAGCAGTACTTC CASSGHYEQYF
TRBJ2-1 once - TRBV5-1 14 TGCGCCAGCTCCCCGCCGACTAGTGGCGTGGAGGAGTTCTTC CASSPPTSGVEEFF
TRBJ1-1 - - TRBV11-2 16 TGTGCCAGCAGCTTAGATTCTTGGGGGGGCATCACTGAAGCTTTCTTT CASSLDSWGGITEAFF
TRBJ2-5 - TRBD2 TRBV5-1 18 TGCGCCAGCAGCTCGGGACTAGCGGGGGGGGACTACCAAGAGACCCAGTACTTC CASSSGLAGGDYQETQYF
TRBJ2-1 - - TRBV28 13 TGTGCCAGCAGCGACTTGGACTTTAATGAGCAGTTCTTC CASSDLDFNEQFF
TRBJ2-7 - TRBD2 TRBV7-9 17 TGTGCCAGCAGCTCGCCGGCGGGAGGACCGGGAACCTACGAGCAGTACTTC CASSSPAGGPGTYEQYF
TRBJ1-1 - - TRBV10-3 14 TGTGCCATCAACGGTCCAGGGGTGAACACTGAAGCTTTCTTT CAINGPGVNTEAFF
TRBJ2-7 - TRBD1 TRBV29-1 14 TGCAGCGTCAGAACCGGGACAGGGGGGAACGAGCAGTACTTC CSVRTGTGGNEQYF
TRBJ2-5 once - TRBV7-9 16 TGTGCCAGCAGCTTAGGCTGGACAGACTTCCAAGAGACCCAGTACTTC CASSLGWTDFQETQYF
TRBJ2-7 once - TRBV5-1 14 TGCGCCAGCAGCTTGACAGGGATCCCCTACGAGCAGTACTTC CASSLTGIPYEQYF
TRBJ2-1 - TRBD2 TRBV19 15 TGTGCCAGTAGTATAGGCGGGAGGGAGGTAAATGAGCAGTTCTTC CASSIGGREVNEQFF
TRBJ1-1 - TRBD1 TRBV10-2 14 TGCGCCAGCAAGGGCCACAGGGGCGATGAGGAAGCTTTCTTT CASKGHRGDEEAFF
TRBJ2-7 - - TRBV30 13 TGTGCCTGGAGTGTACCCCGCAGGGGCGAGCAGTACTTC CAWSVPRRGEQYF
TRBJ1-1 - - TRBV11-3 15 TGTGCCAGCAGCTTACATCCAGGGCCGGGCACTGAAGCTTTCTTT CASSLHPGPGTEAFF
TRBJ1-1 once - TRBV10-3 13 TGTGCCATCAGAATGAACACGAACACTGAAGCTTTCTTT CAIRMNTNTEAFF